These 26 T cell receptor beta chains share one sample of origin, sequenced in a study of shared clonotypes between healthy human individuals. Sequencing was performed with immunoSEQ multiplex PCR; in TCRdb, only in-frame clones are kept and a portion is missing. Here the sample spans 450,000 to 500,000 clones, around 73% being singletons. The specimen sequenced was PBMCs. The receptor source for this set is a woman in her thirties or forties in good health. Some clones in this sample may be carry-over from other donors' samples.

Of note for this clone: Other DNA sequences within the sample encode an identical CDR3. V and J are TRBV28 and TRBJ2-5; D is ambiguous. With the DNA end fitting TRBJ2-7 better, the J assignment may be wrong. The CDR3 runs 12 residues. The V gene's germline CDR1 is MDHEN and CDR2 SYDVKM. The CDR3 region is CASSLAGYEQYF. DNA of the CDR3: TGTGCCAGCAGTTTAGCCGGTTACGAGCAGTACTTC.

As concerns this clone: The sample contains more than one DNA sequence encoding this CDR3. This chain links TRBV28 with TRBJ2-7; D is ambiguous. Germline V gives CDR1 MDHEN, CDR2 SYDVKM. V was trimmed by 6 bases and J by 4 bases, leaving 7 bases between them. This CDR3 is 11 amino acids long. CDR3 protein: CASSLGYEQYF. The CDR3 bases are TGTGCCAGCAGCCTTGGGTACGAGCAGTACTTC.

The V gene is TRBV7-8, the J gene TRBJ2-3; a possible D gene is TRBD2 (6 bases). The CDR3 totals 15 residues. Germline V gene data show CDR1 as SGHVS and CDR2 as FQNEAQ. V was shortened by 3 bases and J by 1 base, with 11 bases between the two germline ends. DNA for the CDR3: TGTGCCAGCAGCTTGGGAGGAATCGGCACAGATACGCAGTATTTT. Amino acid sequence: CASSLGGIGTDTQYF.

This sequence joins TRBV2 and TRBJ2-7; 9 positions match TRBD1. With V trimmed by 5 bases and J by 4 bases, 6 bases remained unmatched. This CDR3 region has 14 residues. The V gene's germline CDR1 is SNHLY and CDR2 FYNNEI. CDR3 sequence (DNA): TGTGCCAGCAGTTGGACAGGGGCAAGGTACGAGCAGTACTTC. This gives the protein CASSWTGARYEQYF.

The J gene is TRBJ1-5, the V gene TRBV30, with TRBD1 identical over 10 bases. Germline CDR1 GTSNPN, CDR2 SVGIG (reference sequence). After removal of 3 bases from V and 5 bases from J, the junction contained 1 base not matched to a gene. The length of the CDR3 is 13 residues. CDR3 sequence: CAWRGTGDQPQHF. The DNA for the CDR3 is TGTGCCTGGAGGGGGACAGGGGATCAGCCCCAGCATTTT. Looking up the rest from reference TRBV30 and TRBJ1-5 gives the full variable domain: SQTIHQWPATLVQPVGSPLSLECTVEGTSNPNLYWYRQAAGRGLQLLFYSVGIGQISSEVPQNLSASRPQDRQFILSSKKLLLSDSGFYLCAWRGTGDQPQHFGDGTRLSIL.

This clone occurred once. The gene calls are TRBV7-9 and TRBJ1-1; TRBD1 agrees at 8 bases. V lost 5 bases and J lost 4; bases outside the gene matches: 3. The CDR3 is made up of 13 amino acids. Germline V gene lookup returns CDR1 SEHNR and CDR2 FQNEAQ (reference sequence). CDR3: CASSTTGGTEAFF. CDR3 nucleotides: TGTGCCAGCAGCACAACAGGGGGCACTGAAGCTTTCTTT.

The chain carries TRBV4-3 and TRBJ2-1; D is unclear. V was cut by 7 bases and J by 1 base, with 23 bases left in between. Germline V gives CDR1 LGHNA, CDR2 YSLEER. The CDR3 is 18 residues long. The CDR3 DNA sequence: TGCGCCAGCACCCCCCATGGCCCGGGCTTGGCTTCCTACAATGAGCAGTTCTTC. It specifies CASTPHGPGLASYNEQFF.

V gene TRBV28 combines with J gene TRBJ2-4; 8 bases line up with TRBD1. Per germline, CDR1 MDHEN and CDR2 SYDVKM. CDR3 length: 12 residues. V lost 6 bases and J lost 5; bases outside the gene matches: 0. DNA of the CDR3: TGTGCCAGCAGGACAGGGGAAAACATTCAGTACTTC. This encodes CASRTGENIQYF.

V gene TRBV7-2 combines with J gene TRBJ1-3; the D gene is possibly TRBD1 (5 bases). Germline CDR1 is SGHTA and CDR2 is FQGNSA. V lost 1 base and J lost 0, with 10 bases in between. This CDR3 comprises 16 residues. CDR3 bases: TGTGCCAGCAGCTTAGTTGCGGGGGGCTCTGGAAACACCATATATTTT. This gives the protein CASSLVAGGSGNTIYF.

V usage is TRBV7-9 and J usage is TRBJ2-3; 8 bases agree with TRBD2. The CDR3 has 14 residues. After removal of 5 bases from V and 6 bases from J, the junction contained 7 bases not matched to a gene. The germline V gene encodes CDR1 SEHNR and CDR2 FQNEAQ (reference sequence). CDR3 sequence reads: CASSTSGGGDTQYF. The CDR3 bases are TGTGCCAGCAGCACGTCGGGAGGGGGGGATACGCAGTATTTT.

As to this clone: The DNA is omitted, as the CDR3 cannot be located on it reliably, and the CDR3 follows TCRdb's listing. The V call is TRBV5-4, the J call TRBJ1-2. Germline assignment: CDR1 SGHNT and CDR2 YYREEE (reference sequence). Counting both end residues, the CDR3 totals 15 amino acids. CDR3 region: CASSLDSGRAYGYTF.

The rearrangement uses TRBV7-8 and TRBJ2-7; 14 bases fit TRBD2. CDR3 length: 17 amino acids. Per the germline V gene, CDR1 is SGHVS and CDR2 is FQNEAQ. J gave up 7 bases and V 5 bases, and 13 bases lay outside the gene matches. The CDR3 sequence: CASSLRARGLAGVEQYF. The CDR3 coding sequence is TGTGCCAGCAGCCTCCGAGCTCGGGGACTAGCGGGAGTAGAGCAGTACTTC.

For the CDR3, the DNA is TGTGCCATCAGGACTAGCGAAGTTAATGAGCAGTTCTTC. This encodes CAIRTSEVNEQFF. The V and J genes are TRBV10-3 and TRBJ2-1, with 8 bases lining up with TRBD2. CDR3 length: 13 amino acids. J gave up 7 bases and V 6 bases, and 5 bases lay outside the gene matches. CDR1 ENHRY and CDR2 SYGVKD come from the germline V gene.

The chain joins TRBV19 to TRBJ2-1; TRBD2 matches at 8 bases. The CDR3 contains 16 residues. Germline V gene data show CDR1 as LNHDA and CDR2 as SQIVND (reference sequence). With V trimmed by 6 bases and J by 7 bases, 14 bases remained unmatched. The CDR3: CASRVQLADPGNEQFF. The DNA of the CDR3 is TGTGCCAGTAGGGTACAACTAGCGGACCCTGGGAATGAGCAGTTCTTC.

This sequence joins TRBV7-6 and TRBJ2-3, with 7 positions matching TRBD1. Germline CDR1 is SGHVS and CDR2 is FNYEAQ. With 6 bases clipped from V and 1 base from J, the junction kept 7 bases outside the gene matches. CDR3 length: 15 amino acids. This CDR3 reads CASRGQPDRTDTQYF. In DNA form, the CDR3 reads TGTGCCAGCAGGGGACAGCCTGACCGCACAGATACGCAGTATTTT.

The CDR3 region has the DNA TGTGCCAGCAGGATAGGACCGAATAGCAATCAGCCCCAGCATTTT. Translation: CASRIGPNSNQPQHF. This rearrangement joins TRBV6-5 to TRBJ1-5; no clear D gene. Germline loops: CDR1 MNHEY, CDR2 SVGAGI. Trimming removed 6 bases from V and 0 bases from J, with 12 bases in between. The CDR3 contains 15 residues.

The chain carries TRBV7-2 and TRBJ2-7; 9 bases line up with TRBD2. This CDR3 is 14 amino acids long. Germline assignment: CDR1 SGHTA and CDR2 FQGNSA. Trimming cost V 5 bases and J 4 bases; bases outside gene matches: 6. The CDR3 protein is CASSPTSGWYEQYF. Here the CDR3 DNA reads TGTGCCAGCAGCCCCACTAGCGGGTGGTACGAGCAGTACTTC.

V gene TRBV18 combines with J gene TRBJ2-7; tentatively, D is TRBD1 (6 bases). The CDR3 contains 17 residues. V lost 3 bases to trimming and J lost 2 bases, with 20 bases between them. Germline lookup yields CDR1 KGHSH and CDR2 LQKENI. In nucleotides, the CDR3 is TGTGCCAGCTCACCTGTTGGGGGCGTGGGACAAACCTACGAGCAGTACTTC. Protein: CASSPVGGVGQTYEQYF.

J is TRBJ2-7 and V is TRBV28; 9 positions agree with TRBD2. CDR3 length: 15 amino acids. J lost 4 bases, V lost 5 bases, and 9 bases had no gene match. The germline CDR1 and CDR2 sequences are MDHEN and SYDVKM. This CDR3 is CASSPGGSGRYEQYF. CDR3 sequence (DNA): TGTGCCAGCAGTCCCGGGGGCAGCGGGAGGTACGAGCAGTACTTC.

This chain uses TRBV28 with TRBJ1-4; 8 nucleotides agree with TRBD1. The CDR3 runs to 18 residues. V dropped 2 bases and J dropped 8; count of bases not matched to a gene: 16. Germline lookup yields CDR1 MDHEN and CDR2 SYDVKM. The CDR3 loop reads CASSLRGGQGAFGEKLFF. For the CDR3, the DNA is TGTGCCAGCAGTTTAAGAGGGGGCCAGGGGGCGTTTGGAGAAAAACTGTTTTTT. Full variable domain (remainder filled in from reference TRBV28 and TRBJ1-4): DVKVTQSSRYLVKRTGEKVFLECVQDMDHENMFWYRQDPGLGLRLIYFSYDVKMKEKGDIPEGYSVSREKKERFSLILESASTNQTSMYLCASSLRGGQGAFGEKLFFGSGTQLSVL.

This chain joins TRBV5-1 and TRBJ2-7, with TRBD2 identical over 11 bases. The CDR3 consists of 14 residues. Trimming took 6 bases from V and 4 from J; bases not matched to a gene: 6. The V gene's germline CDR1 is SGHRS and CDR2 YFSETQ. CDR3: CASKLAGEGYEQYF. The CDR3 DNA reads as TGCGCCAGCAAACTAGCGGGAGAGGGGTACGAGCAGTACTTC.

V usage is TRBV6-5 and J usage is TRBJ1-2, with D possibly TRBD1 on 5 matching bases. The CDR3 is 14 residues long. Trimming removed 7 bases from V and 4 bases from J, with 16 bases in between. Germline V gene sequence: CDR1 MNHEY, CDR2 SVGAGI. CDR3 DNA sequence: TGTGCCAGCAATAACCGGGACGGGACCTATGGCTACACCTTC. It translates to CASNNRDGTYGYTF.

The genes are TRBV5-6 and TRBJ2-5, with a tentative D call TRBD1 (5 bases). Germline CDR1 and CDR2: SGHDT and YYEEEE. V dropped 1 base and J dropped 2 bases, with 6 bases sitting between them. The CDR3 covers 13 residues. The DNA for the CDR3 is TGTGCCAGCAGCTTGCAGGGTCAAGAGACCCAGTACTTC. This gives the protein CASSLQGQETQYF.

Of note for this clone: Since a far larger clone is one base different, this is likely a read error. Other DNA sequences in the same sample also yield this CDR3. In DNA form, the CDR3 reads TGTGCCAGTCAGGGTTATGAGAAACTGTTTTTT. Amino acids: CASQGYEKLFF. The gene calls are TRBV2 and TRBJ1-4, with a weak D call TRBD1 (5 bases). CDR3 length: 11 residues. Looked up from germline, CDR1 is SNHLY and CDR2 is FYNNEI.

This chain uses TRBV6-1 with TRBJ2-3, with D uncertain. CDR1 is MNHNS, CDR2 SASEGT, per germline. The CDR3 is made up of 11 amino acids. V lost 3 bases and J 10 bases, leaving 8 bases between the germline ends. The CDR3 DNA follows: TGTGCCAGCAGTGATCCGTCTTCGCAGTATTTT. This encodes CASSDPSSQYF.

The gene calls are TRBV30 and TRBJ2-5; 10 bases line up with TRBD2. Trimming cost V 7 bases and J 8 bases; bases outside gene matches: 7. The germline V gene encodes CDR1 GTSNPN and CDR2 SVGIG (reference sequence). This CDR3 is 12 amino acids long. The CDR3 DNA reads as TGTGCCTCCTCTAGCGGGAGTATCACCCAGTACTTC. As protein: CASSSGSITQYF.